The present TCR beta chain was sequenced within a study of T-cell memory formation after mild COVID-19. Study results and limitations: Clones contracting across day 15 to 85 had a balanced CD4/CD8 profile; later expanding clones leaned CD4+. CM and EM subsets held most contracting CD4+ clones; EMRA held CD8+ ones. That cross-reactive memory joined was suggested by some responding clones appearing in pre-infection memory.

As for this clonotype: The antigen is not known.

V trimming: 1 base; J trimming: 9 bases; junction bases outside the gene matches: 5. The CDR3 has 13 amino acids. CDR1 and CDR2 (germline): SGHVS, FQNEAQ. TCRdb re-derived calls from the 5' RACE reads in MiXCR, one entry per CDR3 protein. The table has about 600,000 distinct CDR3 sequences, approximately 21% seen once. The sample taken for sequencing was PBMCs or a T cell subset sorted from them (not recorded which). This sequence originates from an adult woman who had mild COVID-19 (a few samples of this study predate the infection). Cell type and time point are not known. V gene TRBV7-8 combines with J gene TRBJ1-1; 7 bases are a match to TRBD1. In nucleotides, the CDR3 is TGTGCCAGCAGCTTAGGGGGACAGCCTAAAGCTTTCTTT. Protein sequence: CASSLGGQPKAFF.